This T cell receptor beta chain originates from a study of cytomegalovirus exposure and HLA in healthy donors. About the research overall: It was reported in a later analysis that the same platform had been used for the 120 validation repertoires as for the approximately 670 first-cohort repertoires.

Profiling relied on immunoSEQ multiplex PCR, and the TCRdb table lists in-frame clones only, not all of them. The data contain roughly 220,000 clones, approximately 83% of them singletons. While the first cohort had hundreds of subjects, the donors belonged to the separate validation cohort of roughly 130 subjects. Whole-study findings and limits: Investigators reported approximately 150 TCR beta chains as tied to cytomegalovirus.

As regards this clone: Its antigen is not known.

The CDR3 is 14 residues long. V was shortened by 3 bases and J by 2 bases, with 9 bases between the two germline ends. Looked up from germline, CDR1 is MNHEY and CDR2 is SVGAGI. The rearrangement uses TRBV6-5 and TRBJ2-3; D is undetermined. This clonotype was obtained from a woman in her 30s in good health and CMV-seropositive. Sequenced sample: PBMCs. The CDR3 coding sequence is TGTGCCAGCAGTTATTACGGAGACACAGATACGCAGTATTTT. Translated, it gives CASSYYGDTDTQYF.